This T cell receptor (beta chain) derives from a study of T cells expressing NK-cell markers. Study-level results: Researchers report these clonotypes also headed the CD3+CD56-NKG2C+ fraction in four donors.

As to this clonotype: No antigen is known for it.

TCR beta cDNA was generated via 5'RACE template switching incorporating UMIs. TCRdb re-called the 5' RACE reads and gives one entry per CDR3 protein, without DNA. The table counts about 390,000 distinct CDR3 sequences; over 8.5% lies in the top ten. This clonotype originated in a woman between 45 and 60 years old in good health. Sequenced material: blood T cells: a sorted CD56 or NKG2C T cell subset, CD4+ or CD8+ T cells, or bulk PBMC T cells (not recorded which).

The chain's CDR3 is CAIRPSSSGRRVGETQYF. The V gene is TRBV10-3, the J gene TRBJ2-5; TCRdb's D call, TRBD2, is unchecked because there is no DNA. In germline, CDR1 is ENHRY, CDR2 SYGVKD. The CDR3 is made up of 18 amino acids.